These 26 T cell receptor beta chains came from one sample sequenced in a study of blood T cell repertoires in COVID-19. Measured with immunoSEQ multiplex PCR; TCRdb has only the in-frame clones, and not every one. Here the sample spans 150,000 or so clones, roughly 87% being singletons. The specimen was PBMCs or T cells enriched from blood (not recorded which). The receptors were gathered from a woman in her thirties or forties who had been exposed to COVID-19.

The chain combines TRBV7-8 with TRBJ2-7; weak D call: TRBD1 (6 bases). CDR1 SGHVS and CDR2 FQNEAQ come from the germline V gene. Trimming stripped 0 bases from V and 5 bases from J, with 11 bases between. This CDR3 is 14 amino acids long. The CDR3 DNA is TGTGCCAGCAGCTTAGCAGGGGGTTTCGACGAGCAGTACTTC. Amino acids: CASSLAGGFDEQYF.

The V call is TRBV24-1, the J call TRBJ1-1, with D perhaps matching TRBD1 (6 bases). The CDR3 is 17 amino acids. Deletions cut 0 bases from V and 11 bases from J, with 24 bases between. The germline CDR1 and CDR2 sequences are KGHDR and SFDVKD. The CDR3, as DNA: TGTGCCACCAGTGATTTGGAGGCTCGAGTAACCAGGGGCTCGGCTTTCTTT. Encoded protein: CATSDLEARVTRGSAFF.

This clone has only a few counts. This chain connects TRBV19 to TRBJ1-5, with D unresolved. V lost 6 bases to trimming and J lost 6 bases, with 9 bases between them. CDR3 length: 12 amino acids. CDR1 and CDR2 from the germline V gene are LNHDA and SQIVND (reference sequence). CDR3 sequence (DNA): TGTGCCAGTAGGCGGGGAGTTCAGCCCCAGCATTTT. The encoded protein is CASRRGVQPQHF.

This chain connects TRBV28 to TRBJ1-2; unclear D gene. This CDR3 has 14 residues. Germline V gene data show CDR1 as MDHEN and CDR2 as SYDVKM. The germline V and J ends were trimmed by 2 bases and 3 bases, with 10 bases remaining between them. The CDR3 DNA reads TGTGCCAGCAGTTTAGGCAGGATGGACTATGGCTACACCTTC. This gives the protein CASSLGRMDYGYTF.

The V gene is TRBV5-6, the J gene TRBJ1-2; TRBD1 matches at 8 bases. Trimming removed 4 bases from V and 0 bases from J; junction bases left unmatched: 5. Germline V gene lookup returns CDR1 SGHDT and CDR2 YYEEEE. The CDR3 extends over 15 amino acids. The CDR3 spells CASSPPTGANYGYTF. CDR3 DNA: TGTGCCAGCAGCCCCCCGACAGGGGCTAACTATGGCTACACCTTC.

For the CDR3, the DNA is TGTGCTAGTGGTTTGGTACAGGGGGGGGGAAGTTCACCCCTCCACTTT. It is translated as CASGLVQGGGSSPLHF. This chain connects TRBV12-5 to TRBJ1-6; 8 nucleotides agree with TRBD1. V trimming: 0 bases; J trimming: 9 bases; junction bases outside the gene matches: 7. The CDR3 spans 16 residues. The V gene's germline CDR1 is LGHNT and CDR2 FRNRAP.

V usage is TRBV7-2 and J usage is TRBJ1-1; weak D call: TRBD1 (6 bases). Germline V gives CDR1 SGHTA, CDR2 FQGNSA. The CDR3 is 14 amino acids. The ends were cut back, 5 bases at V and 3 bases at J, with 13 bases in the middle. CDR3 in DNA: TGTGCCAGCAGCATAGGGGGGCGGGACACTGAAGCTTTCTTT. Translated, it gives CASSIGGRDTEAFF.

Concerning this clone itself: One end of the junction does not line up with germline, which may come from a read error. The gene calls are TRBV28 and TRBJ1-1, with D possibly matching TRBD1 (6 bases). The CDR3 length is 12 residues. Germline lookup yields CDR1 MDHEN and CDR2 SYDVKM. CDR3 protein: CASSSHRAEAFF. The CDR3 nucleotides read TGTGCCAGCAGTTCTCACAGGGCTGAGGCTTTCTTT.

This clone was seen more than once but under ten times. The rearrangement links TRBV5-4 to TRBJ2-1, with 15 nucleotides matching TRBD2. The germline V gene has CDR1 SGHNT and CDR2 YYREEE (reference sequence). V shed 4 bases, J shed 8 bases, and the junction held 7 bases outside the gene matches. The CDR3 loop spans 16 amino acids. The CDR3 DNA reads TGTGCCAGCAGCGAGGGACTAGCGGGGGGATTGTATGAGCAGTTCTTC. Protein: CASSEGLAGGLYEQFF.

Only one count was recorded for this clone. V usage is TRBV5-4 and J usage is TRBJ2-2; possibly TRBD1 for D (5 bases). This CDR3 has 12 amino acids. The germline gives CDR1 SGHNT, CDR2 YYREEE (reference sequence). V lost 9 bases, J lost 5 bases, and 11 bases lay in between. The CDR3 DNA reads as TGTGCCACTCAGACAGTAACCGGGGAGCTGTTTTTT. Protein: CATQTVTGELFF.

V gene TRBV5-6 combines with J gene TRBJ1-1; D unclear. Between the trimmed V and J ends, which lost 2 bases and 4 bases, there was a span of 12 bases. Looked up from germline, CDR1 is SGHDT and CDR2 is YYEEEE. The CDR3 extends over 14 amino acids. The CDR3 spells CASSFWQEVTEAFF. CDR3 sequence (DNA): TGTGCCAGCAGCTTTTGGCAGGAGGTCACTGAAGCTTTCTTT.

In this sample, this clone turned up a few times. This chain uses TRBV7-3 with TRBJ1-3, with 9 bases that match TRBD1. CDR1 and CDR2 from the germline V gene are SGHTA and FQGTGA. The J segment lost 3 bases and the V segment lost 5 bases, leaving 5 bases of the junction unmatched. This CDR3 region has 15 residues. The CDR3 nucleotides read TGTGCCAGCAGCGAACAGGGGGCTGGTGGAAACACCATATATTTT. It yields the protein CASSEQGAGGNTIYF.

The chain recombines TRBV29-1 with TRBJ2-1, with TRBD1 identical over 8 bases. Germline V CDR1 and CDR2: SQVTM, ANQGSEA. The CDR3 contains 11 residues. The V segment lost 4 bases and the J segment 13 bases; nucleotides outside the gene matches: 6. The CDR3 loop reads CSVAVGQGQFF. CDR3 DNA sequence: TGCAGCGTTGCGGTCGGACAGGGACAGTTCTTC.

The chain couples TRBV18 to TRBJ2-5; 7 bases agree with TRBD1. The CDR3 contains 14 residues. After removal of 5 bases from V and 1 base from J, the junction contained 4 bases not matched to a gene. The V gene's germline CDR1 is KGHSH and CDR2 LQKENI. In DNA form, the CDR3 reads TGTGCCAGCTCAGTTGACAGGGTCCAAGAGACCCAGTACTTC. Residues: CASSVDRVQETQYF.

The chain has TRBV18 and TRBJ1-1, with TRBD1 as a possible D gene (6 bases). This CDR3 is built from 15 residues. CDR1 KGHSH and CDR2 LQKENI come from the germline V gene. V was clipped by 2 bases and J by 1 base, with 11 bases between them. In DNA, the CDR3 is TGTGCCAGCTCACCAGACAGGTCCCGGAACACTGAAGCTTTCTTT. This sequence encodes CASSPDRSRNTEAFF.

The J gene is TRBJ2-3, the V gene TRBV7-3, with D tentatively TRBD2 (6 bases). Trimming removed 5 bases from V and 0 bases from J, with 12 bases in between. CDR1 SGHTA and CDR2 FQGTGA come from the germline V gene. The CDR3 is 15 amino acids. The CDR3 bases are TGTGCCAGCAGCCCAATCGGGACTAGCACAGATACGCAGTATTTT. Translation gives CASSPIGTSTDTQYF.

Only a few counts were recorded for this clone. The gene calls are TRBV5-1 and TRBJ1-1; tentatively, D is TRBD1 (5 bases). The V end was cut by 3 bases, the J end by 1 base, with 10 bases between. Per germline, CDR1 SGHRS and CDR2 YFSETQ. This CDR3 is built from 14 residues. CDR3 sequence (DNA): TGCGCCAGCAGCTCGGCCCAGGGGAACACTGAAGCTTTCTTT. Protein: CASSSAQGNTEAFF.

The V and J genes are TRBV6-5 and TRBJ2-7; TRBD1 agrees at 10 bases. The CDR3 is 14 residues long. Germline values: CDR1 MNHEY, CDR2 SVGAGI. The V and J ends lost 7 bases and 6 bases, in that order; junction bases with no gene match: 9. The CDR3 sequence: CASNSGQGQAEQYF. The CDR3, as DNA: TGTGCCAGCAACTCGGGACAGGGGCAGGCCGAGCAGTACTTC.

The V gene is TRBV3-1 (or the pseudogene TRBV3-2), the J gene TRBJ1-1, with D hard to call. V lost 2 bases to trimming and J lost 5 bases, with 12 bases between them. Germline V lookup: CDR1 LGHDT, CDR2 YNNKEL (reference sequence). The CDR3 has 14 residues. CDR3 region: CASSQHPAGTEAFF. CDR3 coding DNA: TGTGCCAGCAGCCAACACCCTGCGGGGACTGAAGCTTTCTTT.

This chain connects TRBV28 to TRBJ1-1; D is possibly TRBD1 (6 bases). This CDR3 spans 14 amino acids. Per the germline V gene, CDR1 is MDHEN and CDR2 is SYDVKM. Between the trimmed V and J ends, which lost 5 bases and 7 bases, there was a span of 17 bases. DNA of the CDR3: TGTGCCAGCAGTCTACAGGGAGTAGGCCGTGAAGCTTTCTTT. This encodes CASSLQGVGREAFF.

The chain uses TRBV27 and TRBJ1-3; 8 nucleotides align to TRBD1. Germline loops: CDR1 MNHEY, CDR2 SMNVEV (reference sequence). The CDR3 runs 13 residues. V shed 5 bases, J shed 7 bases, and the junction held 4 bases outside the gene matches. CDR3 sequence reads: CASSPGQANTIYF. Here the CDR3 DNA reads TGTGCCAGCAGTCCGGGACAGGCCAACACCATATATTTT.

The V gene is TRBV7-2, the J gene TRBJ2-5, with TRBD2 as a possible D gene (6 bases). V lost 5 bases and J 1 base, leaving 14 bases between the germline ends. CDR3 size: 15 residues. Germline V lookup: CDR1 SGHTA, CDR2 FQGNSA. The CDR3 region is CASSPGAGSQETQYF. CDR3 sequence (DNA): TGTGCCAGCAGCCCTGGAGCGGGCAGCCAAGAGACCCAGTACTTC.

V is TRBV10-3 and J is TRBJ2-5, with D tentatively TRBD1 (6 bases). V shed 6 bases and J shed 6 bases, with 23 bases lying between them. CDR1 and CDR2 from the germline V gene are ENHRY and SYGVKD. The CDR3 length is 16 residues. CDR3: CAISERRTAAGKTQYF. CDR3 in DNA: TGTGCCATCAGCGAGAGGAGGACAGCGGCAGGAAAGACCCAGTACTTC.

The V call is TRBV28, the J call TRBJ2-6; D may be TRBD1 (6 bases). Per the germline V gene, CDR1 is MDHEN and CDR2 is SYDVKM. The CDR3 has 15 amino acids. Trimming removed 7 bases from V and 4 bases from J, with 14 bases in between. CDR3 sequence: CASTLEGTGANVLTF. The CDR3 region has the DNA TGTGCCAGCACCCTGGAAGGGACAGGGGCCAACGTCCTGACTTTC.

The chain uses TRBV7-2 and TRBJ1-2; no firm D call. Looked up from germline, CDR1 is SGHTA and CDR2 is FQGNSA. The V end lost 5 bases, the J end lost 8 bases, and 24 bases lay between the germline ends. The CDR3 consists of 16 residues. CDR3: CASSPPGTAGSKGYTF. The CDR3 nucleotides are TGTGCCAGCAGCCCCCCCGGAACGGCGGGGAGTAAGGGCTACACCTTC.

The CDR3 region is CASSVRLAGGLRTDTQYF. The CDR3 DNA reads TGTGCCAGCAGTGTGAGGCTAGCGGGAGGCCTTCGCACAGATACGCAGTATTTT. The rearrangement uses TRBV2 and TRBJ2-3; 11 bases match TRBD2. The CDR3 sequence is 18 residues long. The germline V gene encodes CDR1 SNHLY and CDR2 FYNNEI. Germline trimming cut 4 bases from V and 1 base from J; bases unmatched to any gene: 10.